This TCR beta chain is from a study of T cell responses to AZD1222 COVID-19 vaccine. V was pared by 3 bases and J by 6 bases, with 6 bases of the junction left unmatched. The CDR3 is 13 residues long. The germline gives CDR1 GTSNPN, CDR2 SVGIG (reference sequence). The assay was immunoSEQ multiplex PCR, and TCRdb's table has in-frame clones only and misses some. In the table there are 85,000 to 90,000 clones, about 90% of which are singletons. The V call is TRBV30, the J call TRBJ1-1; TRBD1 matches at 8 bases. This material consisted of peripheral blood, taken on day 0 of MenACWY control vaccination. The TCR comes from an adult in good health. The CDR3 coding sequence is TGTGCCTGGAGGGGAGGGACAGGCCCTGAAGCTTTCTTT. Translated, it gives CAWRGGTGPEAFF.